One and the same sample provided the 20 T cell receptor beta chains below, sequenced in a study of T cells after posttransplantation cyclophosphamide. Repertoires were generated with immunoSEQ multiplex PCR, while TCRdb's copy carries only in-frame clones and drops some. The sample includes approximately 15,000 clones, over 80% of them seen just once. Sequenced sample: memory CD4+ T cells sorted from PBMCs. These receptors all stem from a man aged 50 or older in good health, CMV-negative, and a related stem cell transplant donor.

The chain joins TRBV4-3 to TRBJ2-2; D may be TRBD2 (5 bases). Germline loops: CDR1 LGHNA, CDR2 YSLEER. The CDR3 covers 15 residues. V lost 1 base and J 8 bases, leaving 14 bases between the germline ends. In DNA, the CDR3 is TGCGCCAGCAGCCAAGCCGGAGGAGCAGTGGGGGAGCTGTTTTTT. This encodes CASSQAGGAVGELFF.

This rearrangement joins TRBV5-5 to TRBJ2-1; D might be TRBD1 (6 bases). The V gene lost 0 bases and the J gene lost 2 bases, with 12 bases spanning the gap. This CDR3 has 16 amino acids. Germline values: CDR1 SGHKS, CDR2 YYEKEE (reference sequence). The CDR3 spells CASSLGGLRTYNEQFF. The DNA of the CDR3 is TGTGCCAGCAGCTTGGGGGGGCTCCGGACCTACAATGAGCAGTTCTTC.

This chain connects TRBV7-3 to TRBJ2-1; TRBD1 might be the D (5 bases). The V and J ends lost 2 bases and 6 bases respectively, with 14 bases between them. The CDR3 is 15 residues long. Germline assignment: CDR1 SGHTA and CDR2 FQGTGA. The CDR3 protein is CASSLRMGLTNEQFF. DNA for the CDR3: TGTGCCAGCAGCTTACGAATGGGGCTTACCAATGAGCAGTTCTTC.

The V gene is TRBV11-2, the J gene TRBJ2-1; 10 bases fit TRBD2. The V segment lost 1 base and the J segment 6 bases; nucleotides outside the gene matches: 6. The CDR3 sequence is 16 residues long. Germline CDR1 is SGHAT and CDR2 is FQNNGV. CDR3: CASSLAALAGVNEQFF. DNA of the CDR3: TGTGCCAGCAGCTTAGCGGCCCTAGCGGGGGTCAATGAGCAGTTCTTC. The full variable domain, completed using reference TRBV11-2 and TRBJ2-1, is EAGVAQSPRYKIIEKRQSVAFWCNPISGHATLYWYQQILGQGPKLLIQFQNNGVVDDSQLPKDRFSAERLKGVDSTLKIQPAKLEDSAVYLCASSLAALAGVNEQFFGPGTRLTVL.

The rearrangement uses TRBV10-3 and TRBJ2-1, with 8 bases lining up with TRBD2. Trimming cost V 2 bases and J 0 bases; bases outside gene matches: 3. The CDR3 runs to 16 residues. Germline loops: CDR1 ENHRY, CDR2 SYGVKD. In DNA form, the CDR3 reads TGTGCCATCAGTGAGCGGCTAGCGGGCTCCTACAATGAGCAGTTCTTC. It codes for CAISERLAGSYNEQFF.

This clone was seen only once. The chain recombines TRBV4-3 with TRBJ2-2; 7 bases are shared with TRBD1. J lost 3 bases, V lost 5 bases, and 9 bases had no gene match. In germline, CDR1 is LGHNA, CDR2 YSLEER. CDR3 length: 16 residues. DNA for the CDR3: TGCGCCAGCAGCTACGACAGGGCAAAGGACACCGGGGAGCTGTTTTTT. The encoded protein is CASSYDRAKDTGELFF.

The rearrangement uses TRBV6-6 and TRBJ2-5, with D possibly matching TRBD2 (6 bases). The germline V gene has CDR1 MNHNY and CDR2 SVGAGI (reference sequence). Trimming stripped 6 bases from V and 5 bases from J, with 13 bases between. This CDR3 comprises 13 residues. The CDR3 DNA reads as TGTGCCAGCAGCGGAGGGCTGGGGGAGACCCAGTACTTC. It translates to CASSGGLGETQYF.

The gene calls are TRBV9 and TRBJ2-5; TRBD1 matches at 9 bases. Judging by the DNA end, TRBJ2-7 fits better; the J call may be wrong. The CDR3 extends over 13 amino acids. In germline, CDR1 is SGDLS, CDR2 YYNGEE. This chain's CDR3 is CASSTGGIHEQYF. DNA of the CDR3: TGTGCCAGCAGCACAGGGGGCATCCACGAGCAGTACTTC.

This chain joins TRBV19 and TRBJ1-2; 8 nucleotides agree with TRBD1. Germline CDR1 reads LNHDA; CDR2 reads SQIVND (reference sequence). V lost 5 bases, J lost 1 base, and 12 bases stayed unmatched. This CDR3 contains 17 residues. Written as DNA, the CDR3 is TGTGCCAGTAGTGTCTCCAGGGGGCTGATTCATAACTATGGCTACACCTTC. Its translation is CASSVSRGLIHNYGYTF.

This sequence joins TRBV27 and TRBJ2-6; unclear D gene. The CDR3 consists of 16 residues. Trimming left V 0 bases short and J 0 bases short, with 6 bases between. Germline V CDR1 and CDR2: MNHEY, SMNVEV (reference sequence). CDR3 sequence: CASSLSPSSGANVLTF. In nucleotides, the CDR3 is TGTGCCAGCAGTTTATCCCCGAGCTCTGGGGCCAACGTCCTGACTTTC.

The chain employs TRBV5-1 and TRBJ2-2; 10 bases agree with TRBD1. The CDR3 runs to 15 residues. The V segment lost 4 bases and the J segment 6 bases; nucleotides outside the gene matches: 6. Germline-derived CDR1 and CDR2 are SGHRS and YFSETQ. CDR3 region: CASSLDRGLAGELFF. The CDR3 nucleotides read TGCGCCAGCAGCCTCGACAGGGGGCTTGCCGGGGAGCTGTTTTTT. Variable domain in full (rest from reference TRBV5-1 and TRBJ2-2): KAGVTQTPRYLIKTRGQQVTLSCSPISGHRSVSWYQQTPGQGLQFLFEYFSETQRNKGNFPGRFSGRQFSNSRSEMNVSTLELGDSALYLCASSLDRGLAGELFFGEGSRLTVL.

The gene calls are TRBV14 and TRBJ2-3; 8 bases align to TRBD2. Germline V lookup: CDR1 SGHDN, CDR2 FVKESK. The V gene end was trimmed by 0 bases and the J gene end by 5 bases; junction bases not matched to a gene: 7. This CDR3 has 16 residues. CDR3 in DNA: TGTGCCAGCAGCCAAGATTCGATTCTAGCGGGAGATACGCAGTATTTT. It yields the protein CASSQDSILAGDTQYF.

This chain connects TRBV11-2 to TRBJ2-7; 8 bases match TRBD1. V gave up 6 bases and J gave up 3 bases; unmatched junction bases: 10. This CDR3 comprises 15 residues. Germline V lookup: CDR1 SGHAT, CDR2 FQNNGV. The CDR3 is CASRAADRGIYEQYF. The CDR3 DNA reads TGTGCCAGCAGGGCCGCCGACAGGGGAATCTACGAGCAGTACTTC.

J is TRBJ2-5 and V is TRBV5-4, with TRBD2 matching 13 bases. Germline CDR1 is SGHNT and CDR2 is YYREEE (reference sequence). The CDR3 totals 15 residues. The J segment lost 2 bases and the V segment lost 4 bases, leaving 2 bases of the junction unmatched. The CDR3 nucleotides read TGTGCCAGCAGCATGACTAGCGGGGGGCAAGAGACCCAGTACTTC. It yields the protein CASSMTSGGQETQYF. Together with reference TRBV5-4 and TRBJ2-5, the CDR3 gives the full variable domain: ETGVTQSPTHLIKTRGQQVTLRCSSQSGHNTVSWYQQALGQGPQFIFQYYREEENGRGNFPPRFSGLQFPNYSSELNVNALELDDSALYLCASSMTSGGQETQYFGPGTRLLVL.

The chain couples TRBV5-1 to TRBJ1-4, with TRBD1 as a possible D gene (6 bases). With 4 bases removed from V and 8 bases from J, the gap between germline ends came to 15 bases. The germline CDR1 and CDR2 sequences are SGHRS and YFSETQ. The length of the CDR3 is 14 residues. The CDR3 here is CASSPTGSEEKLFF. The CDR3 DNA follows: TGCGCCAGCAGCCCAACAGGGAGTGAGGAAAAACTGTTTTTT.

This clone was counted a single time. The chain is built from TRBV29-1 and TRBJ1-1; D may be TRBD1 (5 bases). The CDR3 spans 15 residues. V dropped 4 bases and J dropped 0 bases, with 15 bases sitting between them. Looked up from germline, CDR1 is SQVTM and CDR2 is ANQGSEA. The CDR3 sequence: CSVGGGWGMNTEAFF. The CDR3 region has the DNA TGCAGCGTTGGGGGGGGATGGGGCATGAACACTGAAGCTTTCTTT.

In its sample, this clone was seen a few times. The rearrangement links TRBV10-3 to TRBJ2-1, with a weak D call TRBD1 (5 bases). This CDR3 contains 13 residues. Germline CDR1 is ENHRY and CDR2 is SYGVKD. Trimming pared 0 bases from V and 12 bases from J, leaving 12 bases between. The CDR3 is CAISESSQTVQFF. DNA for the CDR3: TGTGCCATCAGTGAGTCGTCGCAGACAGTGCAGTTCTTC.

This chain joins TRBV10-3 and TRBJ2-5; the match to TRBD1 covers 9 bases. Trimming at V came to 6 bases and at J to 1 base, leaving 6 bases not matched to a gene. This CDR3 is 15 amino acids long. Germline CDR1 ENHRY, CDR2 SYGVKD. CDR3 DNA: TGTGCCATCAGGGACAGGGGAGGGATCCAAGAGACCCAGTACTTC. Amino acids: CAIRDRGGIQETQYF.

V usage is TRBV6-4 and J usage is TRBJ1-1, with 10 positions matching TRBD1. Germline CDR1 is MRHNA and CDR2 is SNTAGT. CDR3 length equals 17 residues. The V and J ends lost 7 bases and 0 bases, in that order; junction bases with no gene match: 11. CDR3 DNA sequence: TGTGCCAGCATTCTACGGGACAGGGGTAAGATGAACACTGAAGCTTTCTTT. Protein sequence: CASILRDRGKMNTEAFF.

The sample holds a few counts of this clone. The V and J genes are TRBV25-1 and TRBJ1-2; D uncertain. The CDR3 contains 14 residues. Deletions cut 2 bases from V and 6 bases from J, with 13 bases between. Germline CDR1 reads MGHDK; CDR2 reads SYGVNS. The CDR3 sequence is CASSEQTIPDGYTF. The CDR3 DNA sequence: TGTGCCAGCAGTGAACAGACTATCCCAGATGGCTACACCTTC.